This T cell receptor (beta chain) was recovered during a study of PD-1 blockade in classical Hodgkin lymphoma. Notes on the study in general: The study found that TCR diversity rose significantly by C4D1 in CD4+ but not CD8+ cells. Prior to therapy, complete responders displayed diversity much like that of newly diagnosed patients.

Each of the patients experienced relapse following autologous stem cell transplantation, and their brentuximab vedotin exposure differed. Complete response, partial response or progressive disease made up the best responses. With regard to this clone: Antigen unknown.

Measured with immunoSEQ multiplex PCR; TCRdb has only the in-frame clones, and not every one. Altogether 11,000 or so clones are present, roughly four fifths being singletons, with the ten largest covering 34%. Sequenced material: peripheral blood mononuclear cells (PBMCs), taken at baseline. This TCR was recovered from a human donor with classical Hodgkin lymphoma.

This CDR3 is CASSPRDYGYTF. CDR3 nucleotides: TGTGCCAGCAGCCCCAGGGACTATGGCTACACCTTC. The J gene is TRBJ1-2, the V gene TRBV2, with D perhaps matching TRBD1 (5 bases). Germline loops: CDR1 SNHLY, CDR2 FYNNEI. CDR3 length equals 12 residues. V lost 6 bases to trimming and J lost 3 bases, with 8 bases between them.